The 32 T cell receptor beta chains below all came from one sample that was sequenced in a study of T cell repertoires in cytomegalovirus infection. One entry per CDR3 protein results from TCRdb running MiXCR on the reads. This sample has 300,000 to 400,000 distinct CDR3 sequences, with around 18% found just once. Sequenced input: PBMCs. These receptor sequences come from a human donor in good health (CMV status not recorded). Some clones in this sample may be carry-over from other donors' samples.

This clonotype was counted ten times or more. The chain combines TRBV7-2 with TRBJ2-3, with 7 bases fitting TRBD2. V was pared by 10 bases and J by 4 bases, with 5 bases of the junction left unmatched. The CDR3 sequence is 12 residues long. CDR1 and CDR2 from the germline V gene are SGHTA and FQGNSA. The CDR3 bases are TGTGCCATACGACTAGCTTCAGATACGCAGTATTTT. As protein: CAIRLASDTQYF.

The chain uses TRBV6-5 and TRBJ2-7; 8 nucleotides line up with TRBD1. This CDR3 has 14 amino acids. Looked up from germline, CDR1 is MNHEY and CDR2 is SVGAGI. V gave up 6 bases and J gave up 1 base; unmatched junction bases: 5. CDR3 loop: CASSRTGRSYEQYF. CDR3 DNA: TGTGCCAGCAGCCGGACAGGGAGATCCTACGAGCAGTACTTC.

This clonotype was detected ten times or more. The V call is TRBV6-1, the J call TRBJ2-1; TRBD1 matches at 9 bases. The length of the CDR3 is 16 residues. V was pared by 7 bases and J by 7 bases, with 14 bases of the junction left unmatched. CDR1 is MNHNS and CDR2 is SASEGT in the germline V gene. The CDR3 here is CASTPEGTGLPNEQFF. DNA of the CDR3: TGTGCCAGCACCCCTGAGGGGACAGGGCTCCCTAATGAGCAGTTCTTC.

The table lists this clonotype with many counts. The J gene is TRBJ2-3, the V gene TRBV4-2; 10 bases are a match to TRBD2. J gave up 6 bases and V 2 bases, and 11 bases lay outside the gene matches. From germline, CDR1 is LGHNA and CDR2 YNFKEQ. There are 17 residues in the CDR3. This chain's CDR3 is CASSQFRPGTSEDTQYF. CDR3 DNA: TGTGCCAGCAGCCAATTCCGCCCCGGGACTAGCGAGGATACGCAGTATTTT.

The rearrangement uses TRBV29-1 and TRBJ2-1; 7 bases map to TRBD1. Germline trimming cut 5 bases from V and 5 bases from J; bases unmatched to any gene: 12. This CDR3 spans 15 amino acids. CDR1 SQVTM and CDR2 ANQGSEA come from the germline V gene. CDR3 in DNA: TGCAGCGTTACCCCCCCCGGGACAGAGAACAATGAGCAGTTCTTC. Translation gives CSVTPPGTENNEQFF.

The CDR3 protein is CASSLGSGWDGYTF. The CDR3, as DNA: TGCGCCAGCAGCTTGGGTAGCGGATGGGATGGCTACACCTTC. The chain combines TRBV5-1 with TRBJ1-2, with D hard to call. This CDR3 has 14 residues. Trimming stripped 0 bases from V and 6 bases from J, with 12 bases between. Per the germline V gene, CDR1 is SGHRS and CDR2 is YFSETQ.

The chain links TRBV19 to TRBJ1-5; D unclear. This CDR3 region has 15 residues. Germline CDR1 reads LNHDA; CDR2 reads SQIVND (reference sequence). Between the trimmed V and J ends, which lost 3 bases and 0 bases, there was a span of 9 bases. The CDR3 sequence: CASSIIHLSNQPQHF. CDR3 nucleotide sequence: TGTGCCAGTAGTATTATACACCTTAGCAATCAGCCCCAGCATTTT.

This chain links TRBV5-8 with TRBJ1-5; 10 bases match TRBD1. CDR3 length: 15 amino acids. The V segment lost 0 bases and the J segment 6 bases; nucleotides outside the gene matches: 3. Germline V gene lookup returns CDR1 SGHTS and CDR2 YDEGEE. Written as DNA, the CDR3 is TGTGCCAGCAGCTTGGGGACAGGGGGGCGTCAGCCCCAGCATTTT. Translated, it gives CASSLGTGGRQPQHF.

This rearrangement joins TRBV7-6 to TRBJ1-5, with D tentatively TRBD1 (5 bases). The germline gives CDR1 SGHVS, CDR2 FNYEAQ. V lost 2 bases and J 9 bases, leaving 11 bases between the germline ends. The CDR3 has 13 amino acids. CDR3 in amino acids: CASSLSREWPQHF. CDR3 nucleotides: TGTGCCAGCAGCTTAAGCAGGGAGTGGCCCCAGCATTTT.

In its sample, this clonotype was seen many times. The chain's CDR3 is CASGPAGKKNEQYF. The CDR3 nucleotides read TGTGCCAGCGGCCCGGCAGGGAAAAAGAACGAGCAGTACTTC. The genes are TRBV7-2 and TRBJ2-7; D might be TRBD1 (5 bases). This CDR3 is built from 14 residues. The V end lost 8 bases, the J end lost 5 bases, and 19 bases lay between the germline ends. Germline CDR1 is SGHTA and CDR2 is FQGNSA.

This clonotype was found many times. The chain uses TRBV7-2 and TRBJ2-7, with D tentatively TRBD1 or TRBD2 (6 bases each). The germline V gene has CDR1 SGHTA and CDR2 FQGNSA. V was pared by 5 bases and J by 2 bases, with 19 bases between. This CDR3 has 16 amino acids. The CDR3, as DNA: TGTGCCAGCAGCCCCCCCCTAGGGGGAGGAGCCTACGAGCAGTACTTC. Residues: CASSPPLGGGAYEQYF.

This clonotype was detected a few times. The chain is built from TRBV19 and TRBJ2-7, with D possibly TRBD1 on 6 matching bases. The CDR3 loop spans 13 amino acids. V was pared by 5 bases and J by 11 bases, with 19 bases between. Germline assignment: CDR1 LNHDA and CDR2 SQIVND (reference sequence). The CDR3 DNA is TGTGCCAGTAGTTCTCGATCAGGGGCAGAGGAGTACTTC. It yields the protein CASSSRSGAEEYF.

This clonotype was seen at least ten times. The V and J genes are TRBV7-2 and TRBJ1-2; 7 bases line up with TRBD1. From germline, CDR1 is SGHTA and CDR2 FQGNSA. The CDR3 loop spans 14 amino acids. J lost 4 bases, V lost 2 bases, and 4 bases had no gene match. The CDR3 sequence: CASSLTGAPYGYTF. The CDR3 bases are TGTGCCAGCAGCTTAACAGGGGCACCCTATGGCTACACCTTC.

The chain employs TRBV2 and TRBJ2-5; D unclear. The germline gives CDR1 SNHLY, CDR2 FYNNEI. V was cut by 3 bases and J by 0 bases, with 11 bases left in between. This CDR3 comprises 15 residues. The CDR3 nucleotides are TGTGCCAGCAGTGAGGACGCTCCCCACCAAGAGACCCAGTACTTC. It is translated as CASSEDAPHQETQYF.

J is TRBJ2-1 and V is TRBV29-1; the match to TRBD1 covers 12 bases. The CDR3 length is 16 residues. CDR1 SQVTM and CDR2 ANQGSEA come from the germline V gene. V was pared by 0 bases and J by 6 bases, with 6 bases of the junction left unmatched. The CDR3 reads CSVEETGQGASNEQFF. CDR3 bases: TGCAGCGTTGAAGAGACGGGACAGGGGGCTAGCAATGAGCAGTTCTTC.

The sample holds many counts of this clonotype. The chain uses TRBV7-9 and TRBJ2-7, with 7 positions matching TRBD1. CDR1 and CDR2 (germline): SEHNR, FQNEAQ (reference sequence). The CDR3 has 16 amino acids. Trimming cost V 5 bases and J 2 bases; bases outside gene matches: 12. CDR3 sequence reads: CASSRTPGQTTYEQYF. Here the CDR3 DNA reads TGTGCCAGCAGCCGAACACCGGGACAGACGACCTACGAGCAGTACTTC.

This clonotype has ten or more counts. V is TRBV27 and J is TRBJ1-5; a weak D match, TRBD1 (5 bases). From germline, CDR1 is MNHEY and CDR2 SMNVEV (reference sequence). Trimming stripped 8 bases from V and 1 base from J, with 6 bases between. This CDR3 region has 12 residues. The CDR3 loop is CASWDSNQPQHF. CDR3 coding DNA: TGTGCCAGCTGGGACAGCAATCAGCCCCAGCATTTT.

V is TRBV20-1 and J is TRBJ1-6; 8 bases are a match to TRBD1. The J segment lost 7 bases and the V segment lost 5 bases, leaving 7 bases of the junction unmatched. Germline V gene sequence: CDR1 DFQATT, CDR2 SNEGSKA (reference sequence). The CDR3 sequence is 14 residues long. The DNA of the CDR3 is TGCAGTGCTCCTACGACAGGGGTCAATTCACCCCTCCACTTT. Translation: CSAPTTGVNSPLHF.

This chain joins TRBV2 and TRBJ2-1; 10 positions agree with TRBD2. CDR1 is SNHLY and CDR2 is FYNNEI in the germline V gene. The CDR3 has 15 amino acids. The ends lost 6 bases at V and 9 bases at J; junction bases unmatched: 11. The CDR3 sequence: CASSPGLAANGEQFF. CDR3 nucleotides: TGTGCCAGCAGCCCCGGACTAGCGGCTAACGGTGAGCAGTTCTTC.

The table lists this clonotype with a few counts. This chain links TRBV2 with TRBJ2-7; 9 bases fit TRBD2. Unmatched junction bases numbered 7, after V lost 4 bases and J lost 3 bases. Germline values: CDR1 SNHLY, CDR2 FYNNEI. The CDR3 consists of 15 residues. The CDR3 DNA sequence: TGTGCCAGCAGTGCGACTAGCGGTTCTTTCTACGAGCAGTACTTC. This sequence encodes CASSATSGSFYEQYF.

This clonotype was seen a handful of times. The chain carries TRBV12-5 and TRBJ1-5, with 8 bases aligning to TRBD1. The CDR3 totals 19 residues. The junction had 12 bases not matched to a gene; V was cut back by 0 bases and J by 2 bases. Germline CDR1 reads LGHNT; CDR2 reads FRNRAP. CDR3: CASGLVMDGSTGGNQPQHF. The CDR3 DNA is TGTGCTAGTGGTTTGGTAATGGACGGCTCGACAGGGGGCAATCAGCCCCAGCATTTT.

This clonotype was counted between two and nine times. The chain joins TRBV6-1 to TRBJ1-4; 9 bases are a match to TRBD1. The CDR3 is made up of 18 amino acids. V was clipped by 5 bases and J by 6 bases; unmatched bases: 16. Germline CDR1 is MNHNS and CDR2 is SASEGT. The CDR3 DNA sequence: TGTGCCAGCAGTCACTCATTGGGACAGGGCGTTGTGGATGAAAAACTGTTTTTT. This codes for CASSHSLGQGVVDEKLFF.

V and J are TRBV19 and TRBJ1-3, with 11 bases aligning to TRBD1. Losses at the gene ends were 3 bases for V and 2 bases for J; bases not matched to a gene: 15. The CDR3 loop spans 20 amino acids. The germline V gene has CDR1 LNHDA and CDR2 SQIVND (reference sequence). This CDR3 reads CASSIDDRDRGLYTGNTIYF. Written as DNA, the CDR3 is TGTGCCAGTAGTATCGATGACCGGGACAGGGGGTTGTACACTGGAAACACCATATATTTT.

V is TRBV12-3 or TRBV12-4 and J is TRBJ1-5; a possible D gene is TRBD1 (6 bases). The CDR3 runs 15 residues. Trimming left V 3 bases short and J 4 bases short, with 13 bases between. The CDR3 nucleotides are TGTGCCAGCAGTTTCAGTTCCCAGGGGAATCAGCCCCAGCATTTT. Its protein product is CASSFSSQGNQPQHF.

This clonotype was seen ten or more times. The rearrangement links TRBV7-2 to TRBJ2-3; 9 nucleotides line up with TRBD2. In germline, CDR1 is SGHTA, CDR2 FQGNSA. The junction had 7 bases not matched to a gene; V was cut back by 8 bases and J by 4 bases. This CDR3 has 14 amino acids. The CDR3 loop reads CASDAGGRADTQYF. Here the CDR3 DNA reads TGTGCCAGCGACGCGGGAGGGCGGGCAGATACGCAGTATTTT. The variable domain in full, completed from reference TRBV7-2 and TRBJ2-3, reads GAGVSQSPSNKVTEKGKDVELRCDPISGHTALYWYRQSLGQGLEFLIYFQGNSAPDKSGLPSDRFSAERTGGSVSTLTIQRTQQEDSAVYLCASDAGGRADTQYFGPGTRLTVL.

CDR3 sequence (DNA): TGTGCCAGTAGTATTATACTTTCCACCGGGACCCAGTACTTC. It translates to CASSIILSTGTQYF. This rearrangement joins TRBV19 to TRBJ2-5; no firm D call. V was cut by 3 bases and J by 7 bases, with 15 bases left in between. The CDR3 runs 14 residues. CDR1 LNHDA and CDR2 SQIVND come from the germline V gene (reference sequence).

The J gene is TRBJ2-1, the V gene TRBV14, with TRBD1 as a possible D gene (5 bases). Germline V lookup: CDR1 SGHDN, CDR2 FVKESK. The CDR3 runs to 17 residues. V dropped 1 base and J dropped 2 bases, with 15 bases sitting between them. CDR3 residues: CASSQAWRWGAYNEQFF. DNA for the CDR3: TGTGCCAGCAGCCAAGCCTGGCGGTGGGGCGCCTACAATGAGCAGTTCTTC.

The chain couples TRBV19 to TRBJ2-2, with D unresolved. V gave up 10 bases and J gave up 5 bases, with 17 bases separating them. The CDR3 sequence is 14 residues long. The V gene's germline CDR1 is LNHDA and CDR2 SQIVND (reference sequence). In DNA form, the CDR3 reads TGTGCCACTAAACGCGAAGGTTGGACCGGGGAGCTGTTTTTT. Protein: CATKREGWTGELFF.

This clonotype was seen repeatedly, ten times or more. The gene calls are TRBV6-1 and TRBJ2-1, with 13 positions matching TRBD2. The CDR3 covers 17 residues. Unmatched junction bases numbered 7, after V lost 5 bases and J lost 3 bases. Germline V CDR1 and CDR2: MNHNS, SASEGT. CDR3: CASSHSGLAGDYNEQFF. The CDR3 coding sequence is TGTGCCAGCAGTCACTCTGGACTAGCGGGGGACTACAATGAGCAGTTCTTC.

The V and J genes are TRBV2 and TRBJ2-7; TRBD1 aligns across 7 bases. V was clipped by 8 bases and J by 2 bases; unmatched bases: 6. The V gene's germline CDR1 is SNHLY and CDR2 FYNNEI. There are 13 residues in the CDR3. The CDR3 protein is CASHGQAAYEQYF. The CDR3 DNA reads as TGTGCCAGCCACGGACAGGCCGCCTACGAGCAGTACTTC.

The sample holds many counts of this clonotype. The chain carries TRBV7-2 and TRBJ2-3; possible D gene TRBD1, 5 bases. The CDR3 spans 14 residues. Looked up from germline, CDR1 is SGHTA and CDR2 is FQGNSA. The ends were cut back, 4 bases at V and 4 bases at J, with 12 bases in the middle. CDR3 bases: TGTGCCAGCAGCTCCAACAGGCCCCCAGATACGCAGTATTTT. This sequence encodes CASSSNRPPDTQYF.

Ten or more counts support this clonotype. This chain joins TRBV28 and TRBJ2-1, with D tentatively TRBD2 (5 bases). The germline V gene has CDR1 MDHEN and CDR2 SYDVKM. This CDR3 is built from 13 residues. Deletions cut 3 bases from V and 9 bases from J, with 12 bases between. CDR3 sequence reads: CASSFQWSGEQFF. CDR3 in DNA: TGTGCCAGCAGTTTTCAATGGAGCGGTGAGCAGTTCTTC.